The 27 T cell receptor beta chains listed next were all sequenced from one sample in a study of CD8 T cells in ankylosing spondylitis (dated by TCRdb to the late 2010s). Their antigens remain unidentified. What the research found in general, with its limitations: Blood from ankylosing spondylitis patients appeared to be characterized by a TCR beta motif composed of about eight highly homologous amino acid variants.

The library came from 5' RACE. Sequenced on an Illumina HiSeq 2500. TCRdb ran its own pipeline on the public reads, namely fastp trimming at Q25 and MiXCR clone calling, and kept in-frame beta chains. Every distinct CDR3 protein forms one entry, paired with its most common genes and DNA. The sample table contains around 140,000 distinct CDR3 sequences; only one count was recorded for about 15% of them. The ten largest clones add up to around a third of the sample. Material for sequencing was blood, either unsorted or a sorted T cell fraction (not recorded which). These receptors were obtained from a male donor with ankylosing spondylitis.

The V call is TRBV20-1, the J call TRBJ1-2; D not certain. V was clipped by 3 bases and J by 1 base, with 9 bases between them. This CDR3 spans 13 amino acids. Per germline, CDR1 DFQATT and CDR2 SNEGSKA (reference sequence). CDR3 residues: CSASEQLNYGYTF. DNA for the CDR3: TGCAGTGCTAGTGAGCAGCTTAACTATGGCTACACCTTC.

CDR3 DNA sequence: TGCGCCAGCAGCCAAGACCTGGGACAGTATGTTATGGGCTACACCTTC. Translated, it gives CASSQDLGQYVMGYTF. The chain uses TRBV4-1 and TRBJ1-2; 7 bases line up with TRBD1. This CDR3 spans 16 amino acids. Unmatched junction bases numbered 12, after V lost 0 bases and J lost 8 bases. Germline V gene lookup returns CDR1 MGHRA and CDR2 YSYEKL.

The rearrangement uses TRBV2 and TRBJ1-5; 7 bases agree with TRBD1. The J segment lost 3 bases and the V segment lost 8 bases, leaving 4 bases of the junction unmatched. The CDR3 contains 13 residues. Germline loops: CDR1 SNHLY, CDR2 FYNNEI. CDR3 loop: CASADRDNQPQHF. CDR3 coding DNA: TGTGCCAGCGCCGACAGGGACAATCAGCCCCAGCATTTT.

The chain employs TRBV20-1 and TRBJ2-2; unclear D gene. The germline gives CDR1 DFQATT, CDR2 SNEGSKA (reference sequence). CDR3 length equals 12 residues. CDR3: CSNRVLTGELFF. The CDR3 DNA follows: TGCAGCAACCGAGTGTTAACCGGGGAGCTGTTTTTT.

This clonotype was detected a few times. This rearrangement joins TRBV25-1 to TRBJ2-1; TRBD2 aligns across 14 bases. Germline CDR1 and CDR2: MGHDK and SYGVNS. CDR3 size: 18 residues. V was clipped by 5 bases and J by 4 bases; unmatched bases: 10. The CDR3 is CASSHLPGTSGSYNEQFF. CDR3 bases: TGTGCCAGCAGTCACCTGCCCGGGACTAGCGGGAGTTACAATGAGCAGTTCTTC.

This clonotype has at least ten counts. The V gene is TRBV4-1, the J gene TRBJ1-5; the D gene is possibly TRBD1 (5 bases). Germline V CDR1 and CDR2: MGHRA, YSYEKL. The CDR3 loop spans 14 amino acids. V was pared by 2 bases and J by 5 bases, with 10 bases between. The CDR3 DNA reads as TGCGCCAGCAGCCAAATGGGGACGGATCAGCCCCAGCATTTT. It translates to CASSQMGTDQPQHF.

J is TRBJ2-1 and V is TRBV28; 13 bases are shared with TRBD2. The CDR3 consists of 17 residues. Germline lookup yields CDR1 MDHEN and CDR2 SYDVKM. With 2 bases clipped from V and 5 bases from J, the junction kept 6 bases outside the gene matches. The DNA of the CDR3 is TGTGCCAGCAGTTTACGGACTAGCGGGAGTTATGACAATGAGCAGTTCTTC. Translating gives CASSLRTSGSYDNEQFF.

This chain uses TRBV20-1 with TRBJ1-5; 9 bases map to TRBD1. There are 13 residues in the CDR3. Germline-derived CDR1 and CDR2 are DFQATT and SNEGSKA (reference sequence). V trimming: 5 bases; J trimming: 4 bases; junction bases outside the gene matches: 3. CDR3 coding DNA: TGCAGTGCTCTACAGGGGGCGAATCAGCCCCAGCATTTT. It specifies CSALQGANQPQHF.

The rearrangement joins TRBV29-1 to TRBJ2-7; D is unclear. Trimming pared 4 bases from V and 0 bases from J, leaving 10 bases between. This CDR3 contains 13 residues. Looked up from germline, CDR1 is SQVTM and CDR2 is ANQGSEA. The CDR3 DNA reads as TGCAGCGTTGTCGACCCCTACTCCTACGAGCAGTACTTC. Protein product: CSVVDPYSYEQYF.

The V gene is TRBV12-3 or TRBV12-4, the J gene TRBJ2-1; TRBD2 matches at 7 bases. J lost 0 bases, V lost 6 bases, and 5 bases had no gene match. The CDR3 runs 15 residues. The DNA of the CDR3 is TGTGCCAGCAGATTCCGGGACTACTCCTACAATGAGCAGTTCTTC. Amino acids: CASRFRDYSYNEQFF.

This clonotype was observed a few times. The chain employs TRBV29-1 and TRBJ2-1; D is unresolved. The CDR3 totals 14 residues. Germline CDR1 is SQVTM and CDR2 is ANQGSEA. Trimming pared 3 bases from V and 3 bases from J, leaving 12 bases between. The CDR3 nucleotides read TGCAGCGTTGAGGTGGCGGCCCTCTACAATGAGCAGTTCTTC. This gives the protein CSVEVAALYNEQFF.

V and J are TRBV28 and TRBJ1-1, with D possibly matching TRBD1 (5 bases). Germline V gene data show CDR1 as MDHEN and CDR2 as SYDVKM. With 3 bases removed from V and 1 base from J, the gap between germline ends came to 21 bases. CDR3 size: 18 residues. The CDR3 nucleotides read TGTGCCAGCAGTTTTGGACATCCCCCGAGGCAGCCGAACACTGAAGCTTTCTTT. It yields the protein CASSFGHPPRQPNTEAFF.

The rearrangement links TRBV11-1 to TRBJ2-3; the match to TRBD2 covers 7 bases. From germline, CDR1 is SGHAT and CDR2 FQDESV (reference sequence). This CDR3 is 19 amino acids long. The trim removed 5 bases at V and 0 bases at J, leaving 17 bases unmatched. CDR3 region: CASSPLFGGRSDSTDTQYF. The CDR3 DNA reads TGTGCCAGCAGCCCCCTGTTTGGCGGGAGAAGTGATAGCACAGATACGCAGTATTTT.

This clonotype was seen more than once but under ten times. This chain uses TRBV2 with TRBJ1-5; D unclear. V was clipped by 2 bases and J by 0 bases, with 5 bases between them. The germline V gene encodes CDR1 SNHLY and CDR2 FYNNEI. There are 14 residues in the CDR3. Here the CDR3 DNA reads TGTGCCAGCAGTGAACACAGTAGCAATCAGCCCCAGCATTTT. Amino acids: CASSEHSSNQPQHF.

This chain uses TRBV27 with TRBJ2-5; D gene uncertain. The germline CDR1 and CDR2 sequences are MNHEY and SMNVEV (reference sequence). The CDR3 loop spans 13 amino acids. V dropped 3 bases and J dropped 0 bases, with 5 bases sitting between them. The CDR3 loop is CASSFRDQETQYF. For the CDR3, the DNA is TGTGCCAGCAGTTTTCGGGACCAAGAGACCCAGTACTTC.

This chain links TRBV27 with TRBJ2-1; no firm D call. V dropped 2 bases and J dropped 4 bases, with 12 bases sitting between them. CDR3 length: 15 amino acids. Germline assignment: CDR1 MNHEY and CDR2 SMNVEV (reference sequence). The CDR3 nucleotides are TGTGCCAGCAGTTTAGCGGCCGGCAGGTACAATGAGCAGTTCTTC. Translation gives CASSLAAGRYNEQFF.

The J gene is TRBJ2-7, the V gene TRBV4-1; no clear D gene. The CDR3 loop spans 13 amino acids. Trimming cost V 6 bases and J 2 bases, with 11 bases left between them. CDR1 is MGHRA, CDR2 YSYEKL, per germline. CDR3 DNA: TGCGCCAGCAGTAAGGGTTTCACCTACGAGCAGTACTTC. Its protein product is CASSKGFTYEQYF.

The rearrangement joins TRBV11-3 to TRBJ2-1; D is perhaps TRBD2 (5 bases). Germline V lookup: CDR1 SGHNT, CDR2 YENEEA. V was pared by 6 bases and J by 7 bases, with 16 bases between. CDR3 length: 14 amino acids. DNA of the CDR3: TGTGCCAGCAGACCAAAAAAGGGAGAAAATGAGCAGTTCTTC. It translates to CASRPKKGENEQFF.

This clonotype was picked up a small number of times. The V and J genes are TRBV9 and TRBJ2-3; D uncertain. The CDR3 loop spans 15 amino acids. CDR1 is SGDLS, CDR2 YYNGEE, per germline. Trimming left V 0 bases short and J 0 bases short, with 8 bases between. CDR3 in amino acids: CASSVVASSTDTQYF. CDR3 coding DNA: TGTGCCAGCAGCGTAGTGGCAAGCAGCACAGATACGCAGTATTTT.

V gene TRBV11-2 combines with J gene TRBJ2-3; TRBD2 agrees at 15 bases. Trimming took 4 bases from V and 2 from J; bases not matched to a gene: 7. CDR3 length: 18 amino acids. The V gene's germline CDR1 is SGHAT and CDR2 FQNNGV. CDR3 nucleotides: TGTGCCAGCAGCTCAGGACTAGCGGGAGGGCTTGACACAGATACGCAGTATTTT. Its translation: CASSSGLAGGLDTDTQYF.

This clonotype was detected ten times or more. The chain combines TRBV11-1 with TRBJ2-5; 15 bases are a match to TRBD2. The germline V gene has CDR1 SGHAT and CDR2 FQDESV (reference sequence). Trimming cost V 4 bases and J 5 bases; bases outside gene matches: 11. This CDR3 spans 18 amino acids. The chain's CDR3 is CASSSLDGLAGGPETQYF. The CDR3 DNA reads TGTGCCAGCAGCTCCCTTGACGGACTAGCGGGAGGGCCCGAGACCCAGTACTTC.

This clonotype was seen only a few times. This sequence joins TRBV7-9 and TRBJ2-2; maybe TRBD1 (5 bases). Trimming stripped 2 bases from V and 6 bases from J, with 13 bases between. Germline-derived CDR1 and CDR2 are SEHNR and FQNEAQ (reference sequence). This CDR3 has 15 amino acids. The CDR3 nucleotides are TGTGCCAGCAGCTTAATCCCCGCAGGGCCCGGGGAGCTGTTTTTT. This sequence encodes CASSLIPAGPGELFF.

This chain uses TRBV12-3 or TRBV12-4 with TRBJ2-7; D might be TRBD2 (5 bases). This CDR3 is built from 14 residues. V lost 4 bases and J lost 0, with 10 bases in between. The CDR3 DNA reads as TGTGCCAGCAGTTCAGCGGATAGCTCCTACGAGCAGTACTTC. Translated, it gives CASSSADSSYEQYF.

The chain joins TRBV4-1 to TRBJ2-1; 7 nucleotides match TRBD2. V was clipped by 0 bases and J by 4 bases; unmatched bases: 6. The CDR3 length is 16 residues. The germline V gene has CDR1 MGHRA and CDR2 YSYEKL. The CDR3 region has the DNA TGCGCCAGCAGCCAAGATGGCCTAGCGGCTTACAATGAGCAGTTCTTC. This encodes CASSQDGLAAYNEQFF.

The chain employs TRBV4-3 and TRBJ2-1; TRBD2 aligns across 7 bases. This CDR3 comprises 17 residues. The germline V gene has CDR1 LGHNA and CDR2 YSLEER. Trimming at V came to 0 bases and at J to 8 bases, leaving 13 bases not matched to a gene. DNA of the CDR3: TGCGCCAGCAGCCAAGAGGGGGGGACTTTACTCCAGGATGAGCAGTTCTTC. It encodes CASSQEGGTLLQDEQFF.

In DNA form, the CDR3 reads TGCAGCGTTGATACAGGAGGGCACTCCTACGAGCAGTACTTC. Encoded protein: CSVDTGGHSYEQYF. The chain has TRBV29-1 and TRBJ2-7, with D possibly being TRBD2 (6 bases). Trimming removed 3 bases from V and 0 bases from J, with 12 bases in between. CDR1 is SQVTM and CDR2 is ANQGSEA in the germline V gene. This CDR3 has 14 amino acids.

V is TRBV7-9 and J is TRBJ2-7, with D possibly TRBD2 on 6 matching bases. Germline CDR1 reads SEHNR; CDR2 reads FQNEAQ (reference sequence). CDR3 size: 14 residues. V was clipped by 7 bases and J by 10 bases, with 23 bases between them. The CDR3 sequence is CASIPELAYPVQYF. In DNA, the CDR3 is TGTGCCAGCATCCCTGAACTAGCCTACCCTGTTCAGTACTTC.